The sequence of this T cell receptor beta chain was determined in a study of cytomegalovirus exposure and HLA in healthy donors. A multiplex PCR was run with 60 Vbeta primers and 13 Jbeta primers. Clones were sequenced by immunoSEQ multiplex PCR, and TCRdb holds only the in-frame ones, with some missing. Of 200,000 to 250,000 clones listed, 65% to 80% are singletons. Remarks on this clone: Its antigen is not identified.

Broader study findings: As a later analysis showed, a missense DCLRE1C variant was linked to trimming of TCR beta V- and J-genes.

Sequencing used PBMCs. The sequence came from a man aged 50-60 years in good health and CMV-seronegative.

CDR3 coding DNA: TGTGCCACCAGCAGAGATCTAGGGCCAGGGGGGGAGACCCAGTACTTC. Its protein product is CATSRDLGPGGETQYF. V and J are TRBV15 and TRBJ2-5, with D possibly TRBD1 on 7 matching bases. V was pared by 0 bases and J by 5 bases, with 16 bases between. The CDR3 extends over 16 amino acids. CDR1 is LNHNV, CDR2 YYDKDF, per germline (reference sequence).